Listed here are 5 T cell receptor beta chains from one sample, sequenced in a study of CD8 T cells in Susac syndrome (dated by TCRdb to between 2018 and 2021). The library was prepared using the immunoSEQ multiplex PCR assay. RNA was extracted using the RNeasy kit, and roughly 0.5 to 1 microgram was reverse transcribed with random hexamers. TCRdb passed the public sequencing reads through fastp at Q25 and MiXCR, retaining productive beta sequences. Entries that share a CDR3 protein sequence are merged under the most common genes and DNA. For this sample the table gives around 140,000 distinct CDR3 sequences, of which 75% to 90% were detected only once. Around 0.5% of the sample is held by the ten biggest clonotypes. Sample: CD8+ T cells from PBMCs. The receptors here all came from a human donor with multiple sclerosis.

DNA of the CDR3: TGCAGTGACCTCCCTCGGGCGGGGGGAAGCAATCAGCCCCAGCATTTT. Translation gives CSDLPRAGGSNQPQHF. The chain has TRBV20-1 and TRBJ1-5, with D possibly being TRBD1 (5 bases). The CDR3 consists of 16 residues. CDR1 is DFQATT, CDR2 SNEGSKA, per germline (reference sequence). V was clipped by 7 bases and J by 1 base, with 20 bases between them.

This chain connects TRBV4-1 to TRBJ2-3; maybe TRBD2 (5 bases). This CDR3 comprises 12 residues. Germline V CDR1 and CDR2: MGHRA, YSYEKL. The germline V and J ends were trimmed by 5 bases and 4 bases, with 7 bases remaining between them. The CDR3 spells CASSEGADTQYF. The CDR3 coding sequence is TGCGCCAGCAGCGAGGGCGCAGATACGCAGTATTTT.

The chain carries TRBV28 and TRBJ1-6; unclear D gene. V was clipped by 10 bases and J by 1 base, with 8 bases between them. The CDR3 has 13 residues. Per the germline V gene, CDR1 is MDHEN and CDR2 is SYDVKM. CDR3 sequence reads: CAIQRSYNSPLHF. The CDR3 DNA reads TGTGCCATACAGCGGTCCTATAATTCACCCCTCCACTTT.

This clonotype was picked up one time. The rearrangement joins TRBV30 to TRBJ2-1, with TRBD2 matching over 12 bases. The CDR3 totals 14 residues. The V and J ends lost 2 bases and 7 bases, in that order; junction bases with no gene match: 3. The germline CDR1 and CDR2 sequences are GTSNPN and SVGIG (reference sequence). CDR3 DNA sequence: TGTGCCTGGAGTCATACTAGCGGGAGGAATGAGCAGTTCTTC. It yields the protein CAWSHTSGRNEQFF. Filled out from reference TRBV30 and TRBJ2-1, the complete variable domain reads SQTIHQWPATLVQPVGSPLSLECTVEGTSNPNLYWYRQAAGRGLQLLFYSVGIGQISSEVPQNLSASRPQDRQFILSSKKLLLSDSGFYLCAWSHTSGRNEQFFGPGTRLTVL.

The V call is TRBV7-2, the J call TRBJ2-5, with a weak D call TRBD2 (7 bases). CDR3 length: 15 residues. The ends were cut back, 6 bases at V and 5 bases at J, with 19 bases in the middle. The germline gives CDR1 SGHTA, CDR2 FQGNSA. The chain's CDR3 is CASRFGRGGSETQYF. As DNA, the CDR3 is TGTGCCAGCAGATTTGGCAGGGGAGGGTCGGAGACCCAGTACTTC.